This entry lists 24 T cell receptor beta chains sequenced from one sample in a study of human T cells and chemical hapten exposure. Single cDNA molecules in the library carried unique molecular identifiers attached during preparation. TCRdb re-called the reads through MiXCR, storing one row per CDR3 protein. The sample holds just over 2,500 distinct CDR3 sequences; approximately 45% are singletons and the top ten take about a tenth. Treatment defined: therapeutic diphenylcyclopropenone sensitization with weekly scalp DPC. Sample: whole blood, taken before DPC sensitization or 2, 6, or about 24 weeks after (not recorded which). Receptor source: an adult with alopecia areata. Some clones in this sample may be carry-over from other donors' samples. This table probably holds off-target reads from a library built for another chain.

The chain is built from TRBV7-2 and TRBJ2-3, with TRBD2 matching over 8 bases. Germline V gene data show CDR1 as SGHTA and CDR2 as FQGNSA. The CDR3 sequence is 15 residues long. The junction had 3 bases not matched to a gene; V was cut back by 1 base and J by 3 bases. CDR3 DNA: TGTGCCAGCAGCTTAGAACTAGCGGCGACAGATACGCAGTATTTT. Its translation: CASSLELAATDTQYF.

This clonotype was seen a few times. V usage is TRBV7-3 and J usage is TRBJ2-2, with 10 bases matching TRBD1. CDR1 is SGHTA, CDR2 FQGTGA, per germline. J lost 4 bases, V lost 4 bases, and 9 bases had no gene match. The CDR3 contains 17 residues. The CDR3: CASSSPGTGVGTGELFF. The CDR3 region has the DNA TGTGCCAGCAGCTCCCCCGGGACAGGGGTCGGCACCGGGGAGCTGTTTTTT.

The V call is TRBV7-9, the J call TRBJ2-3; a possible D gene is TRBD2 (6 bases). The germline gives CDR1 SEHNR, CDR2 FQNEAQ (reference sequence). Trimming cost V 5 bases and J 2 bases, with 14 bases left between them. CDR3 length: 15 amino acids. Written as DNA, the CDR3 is TGTGCCAGCAGCCCGGGACTCAGTCTCACAGATACGCAGTATTTT. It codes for CASSPGLSLTDTQYF.

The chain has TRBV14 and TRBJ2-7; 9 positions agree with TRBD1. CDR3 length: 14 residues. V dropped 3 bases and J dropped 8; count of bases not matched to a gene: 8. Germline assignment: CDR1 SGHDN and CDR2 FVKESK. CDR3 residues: CASSHSPGTGKQYF. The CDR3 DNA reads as TGTGCCAGCAGCCATAGCCCCGGGACAGGGAAGCAGTACTTC.

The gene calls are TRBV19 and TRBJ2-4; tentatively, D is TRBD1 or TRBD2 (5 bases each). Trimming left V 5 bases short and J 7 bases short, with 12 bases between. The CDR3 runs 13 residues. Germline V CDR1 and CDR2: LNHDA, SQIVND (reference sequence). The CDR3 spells CASSYGRENIQYF. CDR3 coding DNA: TGTGCCAGTAGTTACGGCAGGGAGAACATTCAGTACTTC.

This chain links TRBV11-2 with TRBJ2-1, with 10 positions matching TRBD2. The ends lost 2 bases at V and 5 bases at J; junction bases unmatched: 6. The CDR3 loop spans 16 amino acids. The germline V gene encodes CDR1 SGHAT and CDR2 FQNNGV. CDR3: CASSLYYTSGDNEQFF. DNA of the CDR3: TGTGCCAGCAGCTTATATTACACTAGCGGGGACAATGAGCAGTTCTTC.

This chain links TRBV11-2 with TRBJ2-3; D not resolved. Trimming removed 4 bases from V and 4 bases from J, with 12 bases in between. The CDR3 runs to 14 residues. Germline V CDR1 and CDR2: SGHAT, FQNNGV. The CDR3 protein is CASSSNKKPDTQYF. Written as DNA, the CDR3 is TGTGCCAGCAGCTCAAATAAAAAGCCAGATACGCAGTATTTT.

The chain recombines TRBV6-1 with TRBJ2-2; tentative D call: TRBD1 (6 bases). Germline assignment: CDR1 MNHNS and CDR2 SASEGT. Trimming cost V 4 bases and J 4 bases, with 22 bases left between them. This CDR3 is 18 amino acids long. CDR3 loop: CASSVVGQRYTATGELFF. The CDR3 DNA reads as TGTGCCAGCAGTGTTGTAGGACAGAGGTATACCGCCACCGGGGAGCTGTTTTTT.

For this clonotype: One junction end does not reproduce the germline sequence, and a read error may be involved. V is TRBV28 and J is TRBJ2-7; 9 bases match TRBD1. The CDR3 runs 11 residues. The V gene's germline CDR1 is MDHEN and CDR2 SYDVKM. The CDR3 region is CASSTGTGLNF. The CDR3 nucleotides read TGTGCCAGCAGTACCGGGACAGGGTTGAACTTC.

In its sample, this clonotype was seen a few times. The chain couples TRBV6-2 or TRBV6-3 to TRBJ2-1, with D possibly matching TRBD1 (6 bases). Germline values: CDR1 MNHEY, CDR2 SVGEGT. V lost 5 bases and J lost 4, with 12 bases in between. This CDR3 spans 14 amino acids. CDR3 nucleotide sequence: TGTGCCAGCAGTACAGGGAAGGGTTACAATGAGCAGTTCTTC. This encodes CASSTGKGYNEQFF.

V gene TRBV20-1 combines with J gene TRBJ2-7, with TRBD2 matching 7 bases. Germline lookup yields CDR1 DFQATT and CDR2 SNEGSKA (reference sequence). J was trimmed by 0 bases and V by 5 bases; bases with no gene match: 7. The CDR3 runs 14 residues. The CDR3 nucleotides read TGCAGTGCTTCCCCTCTAGCGGCCTCCTACGAGCAGTACTTC. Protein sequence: CSASPLAASYEQYF.

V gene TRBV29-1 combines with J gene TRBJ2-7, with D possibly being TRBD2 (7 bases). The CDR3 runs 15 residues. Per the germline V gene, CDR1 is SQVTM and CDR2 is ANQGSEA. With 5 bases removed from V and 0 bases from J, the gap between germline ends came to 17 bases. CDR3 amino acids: CSVTSGDYFSYEQYF. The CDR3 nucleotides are TGCAGCGTTACTTCAGGGGACTACTTCTCCTACGAGCAGTACTTC.

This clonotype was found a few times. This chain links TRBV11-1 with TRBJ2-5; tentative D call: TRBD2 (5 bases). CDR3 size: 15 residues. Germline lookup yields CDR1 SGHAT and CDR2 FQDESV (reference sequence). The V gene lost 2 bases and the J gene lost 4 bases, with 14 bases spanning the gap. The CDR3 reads CASSLRRAGAETQYF. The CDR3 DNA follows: TGTGCCAGCAGCTTAAGGCGGGCCGGAGCAGAGACCCAGTACTTC.

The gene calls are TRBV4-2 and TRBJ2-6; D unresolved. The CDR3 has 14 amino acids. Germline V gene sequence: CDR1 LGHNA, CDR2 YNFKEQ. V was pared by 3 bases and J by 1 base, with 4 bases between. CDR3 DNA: TGTGCCAGCAGCCACGGTTCTGGGGCCAACGTCCTGACTTTC. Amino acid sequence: CASSHGSGANVLTF.

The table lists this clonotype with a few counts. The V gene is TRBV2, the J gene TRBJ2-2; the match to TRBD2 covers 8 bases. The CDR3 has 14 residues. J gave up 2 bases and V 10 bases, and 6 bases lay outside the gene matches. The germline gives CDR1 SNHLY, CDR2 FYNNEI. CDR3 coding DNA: TGTGCCACACAGCGGGAGAGCAACACCGGGGAGCTGTTTTTT. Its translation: CATQRESNTGELFF.

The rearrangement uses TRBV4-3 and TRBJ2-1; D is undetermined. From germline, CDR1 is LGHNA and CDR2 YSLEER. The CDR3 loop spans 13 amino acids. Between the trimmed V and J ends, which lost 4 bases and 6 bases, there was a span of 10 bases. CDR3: CASSPARSNEQFF. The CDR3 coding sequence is TGCGCCAGCAGCCCCGCTAGGTCCAATGAGCAGTTCTTC.

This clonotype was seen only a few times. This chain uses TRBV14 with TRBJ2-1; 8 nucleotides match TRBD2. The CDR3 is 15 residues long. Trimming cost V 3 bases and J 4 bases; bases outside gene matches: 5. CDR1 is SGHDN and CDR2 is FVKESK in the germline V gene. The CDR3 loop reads CASSHQRERYNEQFF. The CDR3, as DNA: TGTGCCAGCAGCCACCAGCGGGAGAGATACAATGAGCAGTTCTTC.

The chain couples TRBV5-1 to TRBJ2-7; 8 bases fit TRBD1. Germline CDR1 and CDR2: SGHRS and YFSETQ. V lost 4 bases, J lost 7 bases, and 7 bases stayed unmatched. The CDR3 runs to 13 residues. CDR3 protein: CASSPTGGREQYF. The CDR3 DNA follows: TGCGCCAGCAGCCCTACAGGGGGTCGGGAGCAGTACTTC.

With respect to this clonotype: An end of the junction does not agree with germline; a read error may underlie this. The CDR3 here is CASNSGLADRSYNKQFF. The CDR3 DNA reads as TGTGCCAGTAATTCTGGACTAGCGGACCGCTCCTACAATAAGCAGTTCTTC. The gene calls are TRBV19 and TRBJ2-1; 10 bases align to TRBD2. This CDR3 has 17 residues. Per germline, CDR1 LNHDA and CDR2 SQIVND (reference sequence).

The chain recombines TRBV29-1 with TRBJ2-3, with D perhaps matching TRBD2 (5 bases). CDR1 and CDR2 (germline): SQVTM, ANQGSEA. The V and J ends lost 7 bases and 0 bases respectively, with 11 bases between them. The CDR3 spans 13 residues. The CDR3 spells CSGESASTDTQYF. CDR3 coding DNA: TGCAGCGGGGAGTCAGCAAGCACAGATACGCAGTATTTT.

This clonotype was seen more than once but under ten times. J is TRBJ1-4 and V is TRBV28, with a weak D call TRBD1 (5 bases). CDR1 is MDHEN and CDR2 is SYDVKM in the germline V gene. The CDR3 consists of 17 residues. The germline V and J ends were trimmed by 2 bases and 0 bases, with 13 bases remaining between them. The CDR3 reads CASSLIRAITTNEKLFF. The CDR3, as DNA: TGTGCCAGCAGTTTAATCAGGGCCATAACAACTAATGAAAAACTGTTTTTT.

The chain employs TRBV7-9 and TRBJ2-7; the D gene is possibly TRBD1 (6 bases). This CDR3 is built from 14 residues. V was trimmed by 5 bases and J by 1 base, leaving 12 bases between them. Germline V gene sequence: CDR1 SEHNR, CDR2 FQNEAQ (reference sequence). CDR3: CASSPGHPSYEQYF. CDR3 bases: TGTGCCAGCAGCCCGGGACACCCATCCTACGAGCAGTACTTC.

The CDR3 loop is CASSGTGFEQFF. The CDR3 region has the DNA TGTGCCAGCAGCGGGACGGGCTTTGAGCAGTTCTTC. The rearrangement links TRBV7-9 to TRBJ2-1; perhaps D is TRBD1 or TRBD2 (5 bases each). CDR3 length: 12 residues. V lost 5 bases, J lost 9 bases, and 11 bases lay in between. From germline, CDR1 is SEHNR and CDR2 FQNEAQ (reference sequence).

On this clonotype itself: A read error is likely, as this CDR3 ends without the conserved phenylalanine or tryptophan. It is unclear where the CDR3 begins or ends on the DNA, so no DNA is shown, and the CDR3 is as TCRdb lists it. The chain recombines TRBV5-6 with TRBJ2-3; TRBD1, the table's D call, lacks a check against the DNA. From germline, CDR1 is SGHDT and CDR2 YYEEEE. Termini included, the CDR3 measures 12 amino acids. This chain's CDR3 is CASSEGNSSPLS.